A single sample is the source of the 10 T cell receptor beta chains below, sequenced in a study of cytomegalovirus exposure and HLA in healthy donors (dated by TCRdb to 2017 to 2019). Library preparation employed the immunoSEQ multiplex PCR assay. This is the immuneACCESS table as TCRdb keeps it, with only in-frame sequences that have V and J called. A part of the clones is gone; compared with another copy, unresolved V genes explain less than half, and the rest is unexplained. The sample profile shows more than 100,000 clones; about nine tenths of them were found once. The ten most abundant clones make up 1.4% of the sample. What was sequenced was PBMCs. Receptor source: a man aged 30-40 years in good health and CMV-seronegative.

The chain recombines TRBV7-3 with TRBJ2-2; 15 bases line up with TRBD2. The J segment lost 6 bases and the V segment lost 5 bases, leaving 4 bases of the junction unmatched. CDR3 length equals 16 residues. CDR1 is SGHTA and CDR2 is FQGTGA in the germline V gene. CDR3 DNA: TGTGCCAGCAGCCCTGGGACTAGCGGGAGGTCCGGGGAGCTGTTTTTT. This encodes CASSPGTSGRSGELFF.

V usage is TRBV16 and J usage is TRBJ2-7; possibly TRBD1 for D (6 bases). Per germline, CDR1 KGHSY and CDR2 FQNENV. Between the trimmed V and J ends, which lost 4 bases and 3 bases, there was a span of 13 bases. The CDR3 length is 14 residues. CDR3 nucleotides: TGTGCCAGCAGCCCAACTGACAGGCACTACGAGCAGTACTTC. It codes for CASSPTDRHYEQYF.

This chain joins TRBV5-1 and TRBJ2-3; D is perhaps TRBD2 (6 bases). V lost 0 bases to trimming and J lost 2 bases, with 10 bases between them. Germline V gives CDR1 SGHRS, CDR2 YFSETQ. CDR3 length equals 15 residues. This chain's CDR3 is CASSLGLAPTDTQYF. As DNA, the CDR3 is TGCGCCAGCAGCTTGGGGCTAGCGCCCACAGATACGCAGTATTTT.

This rearrangement joins TRBV6-6 to TRBJ1-1, with D perhaps TRBD1 (5 bases). Trimming removed 2 bases at V and 1 base at J, with 8 bases between. The V gene's germline CDR1 is MNHNY and CDR2 SVGAGI (reference sequence). The CDR3 has 14 amino acids. CDR3 DNA sequence: TGTGCCAGCAGTTACAGGGGCTCGAACACTGAAGCTTTCTTT. Its protein product is CASSYRGSNTEAFF.

The chain recombines TRBV6-5 with TRBJ2-6; D is ambiguous. The CDR3 contains 15 residues. Germline values: CDR1 MNHEY, CDR2 SVGAGI. The V gene lost 4 bases and the J gene lost 0 bases, with 7 bases spanning the gap. The CDR3 here is CASSSTVSGANVLTF. The DNA for the CDR3 is TGTGCCAGCAGTTCCACTGTCTCTGGGGCCAACGTCCTGACTTTC.

The V and J genes are TRBV9 and TRBJ2-7; 10 bases fit TRBD2. V was pared by 0 bases and J by 5 bases, with 8 bases of the junction left unmatched. CDR3 length equals 16 residues. Germline values: CDR1 SGDLS, CDR2 YYNGEE. This CDR3 reads CASSVALLAGENEQYF. DNA of the CDR3: TGTGCCAGCAGCGTAGCTCTCCTAGCGGGAGAAAACGAGCAGTACTTC.

Written as DNA, the CDR3 is TGCGCCAGCAGTGAGTCTGTTGGACTAGCTACCTACGAGCAGTACTTC. Residues: CASSESVGLATYEQYF. The V and J genes are TRBV10-1 and TRBJ2-7; the match to TRBD2 covers 8 bases. Germline assignment: CDR1 WNHNN and CDR2 SYGVQD (reference sequence). V lost 0 bases to trimming and J lost 2 bases; unmatched junction nucleotides: 6. The CDR3 extends over 16 amino acids.

The chain carries TRBV5-1 and TRBJ2-5; TRBD1 matches 8 bases. J lost 4 bases, V lost 3 bases, and 8 bases had no gene match. In germline, CDR1 is SGHRS, CDR2 YFSETQ. CDR3 length: 15 amino acids. The CDR3 bases are TGCGCCAGCAGCTCGCGGACAGGGCAGGGAGAGACCCAGTACTTC. This codes for CASSSRTGQGETQYF.

This chain joins TRBV7-8 and TRBJ1-1; D gene unclear. Deletions cut 2 bases from V and 2 bases from J, with 6 bases between. This CDR3 comprises 13 residues. Looked up from germline, CDR1 is SGHVS and CDR2 is FQNEAQ. CDR3 protein: CASSLQENTEAFF. In DNA, the CDR3 is TGTGCCAGCAGCTTACAGGAAAACACTGAAGCTTTCTTT.

This clone was seen a few times. V and J are TRBV6-1 and TRBJ1-2; 9 bases line up with TRBD1. V shed 8 bases, J shed 8 bases, and the junction held 15 bases outside the gene matches. The germline V gene has CDR1 MNHNS and CDR2 SASEGT. The CDR3 has 15 residues. CDR3 in amino acids: CASSRGGTGQVGYTF. The CDR3 DNA reads TGTGCCAGCTCTAGGGGGGGGACAGGGCAAGTCGGCTACACCTTC.